The clone carrying this T cell receptor (beta chain) turned up a few times. Its antigen is unknown. One end of the junction fails to match germline, which may point to a read error. The CDR3 has 13 residues. Germline-derived CDR1 and CDR2 are DFQATT and SNEGSKA (reference sequence). These data are taken from a study of T-cell memory formation after mild COVID-19. Points from the study as a whole: Clones contracting day 15 to 85 were balanced CD4/CD8; later expanders leaned CD4+. The study detected some responding clones in pre-infection memory, suggesting cross-reactive memory joined.

TCRdb reprocessed the 5' RACE reads with MiXCR, giving one entry per CDR3 protein. Of some 600,000 distinct CDR3 sequences listed, roughly 17% are singletons. The chain links TRBV20-1 to TRBJ2-1; 7 nucleotides match TRBD2. Sequencing was done on a sample of PBMCs or a T cell subset sorted from them (not recorded which). This clonotype was sampled from an adult woman who had mild COVID-19 (a few samples of this study predate the infection). Cell type and time point are not known. DNA of the CDR3: TGCAGTGCCTTAGACACTAACGAAAGACTAGCTGTCTTC. The encoded protein is CSALDTNERLAVF.